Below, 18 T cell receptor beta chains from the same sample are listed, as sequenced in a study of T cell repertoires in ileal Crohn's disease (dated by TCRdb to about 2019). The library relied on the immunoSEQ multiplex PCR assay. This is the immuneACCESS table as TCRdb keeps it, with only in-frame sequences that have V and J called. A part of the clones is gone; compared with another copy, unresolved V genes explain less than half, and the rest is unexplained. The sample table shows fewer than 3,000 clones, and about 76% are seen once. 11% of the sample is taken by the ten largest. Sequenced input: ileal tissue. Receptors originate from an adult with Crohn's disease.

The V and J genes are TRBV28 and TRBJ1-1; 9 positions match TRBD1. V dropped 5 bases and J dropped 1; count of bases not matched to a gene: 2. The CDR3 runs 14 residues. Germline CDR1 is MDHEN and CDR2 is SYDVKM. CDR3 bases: TGTGCCAGCAGTACGGGACAGGGGAACACTGAAGCTTTCTTT. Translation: CASSTGQGNTEAFF.

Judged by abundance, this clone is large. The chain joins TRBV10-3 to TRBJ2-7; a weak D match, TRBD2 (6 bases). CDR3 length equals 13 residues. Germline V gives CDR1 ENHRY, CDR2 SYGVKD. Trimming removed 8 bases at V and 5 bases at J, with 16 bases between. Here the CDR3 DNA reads TGTGCCATCGGGAGGTCCAGGGAGGACGAGCAGTACGTC. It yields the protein CAIGRSREDEQYV.

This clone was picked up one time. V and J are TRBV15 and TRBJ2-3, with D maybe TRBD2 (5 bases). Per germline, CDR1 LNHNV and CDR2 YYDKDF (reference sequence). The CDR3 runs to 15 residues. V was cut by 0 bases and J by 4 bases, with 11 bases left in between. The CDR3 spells CATSRDQSGADTQYF. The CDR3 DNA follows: TGTGCCACCAGCAGAGATCAGTCCGGGGCAGATACGCAGTATTTT.

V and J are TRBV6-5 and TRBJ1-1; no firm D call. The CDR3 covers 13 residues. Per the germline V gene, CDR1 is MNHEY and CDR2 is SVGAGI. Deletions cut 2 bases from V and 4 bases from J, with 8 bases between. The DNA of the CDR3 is TGTGCCAGCAGTTACATGGCAGGCACTGAAGCTTTCTTT. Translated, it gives CASSYMAGTEAFF.

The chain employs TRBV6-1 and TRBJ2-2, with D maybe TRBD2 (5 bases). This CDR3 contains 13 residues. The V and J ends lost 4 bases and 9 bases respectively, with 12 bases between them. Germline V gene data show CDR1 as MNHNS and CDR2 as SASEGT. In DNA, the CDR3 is TGTGCCAGCAGTGTGGAGGTGCGAAGGGAGCTGTTTTTT. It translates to CASSVEVRRELFF.

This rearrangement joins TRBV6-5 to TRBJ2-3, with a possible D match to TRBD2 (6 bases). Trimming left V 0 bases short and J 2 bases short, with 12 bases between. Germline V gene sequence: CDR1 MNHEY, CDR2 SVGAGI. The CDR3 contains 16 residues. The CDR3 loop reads CASSYSSSGLTDTQYF. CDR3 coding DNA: TGTGCCAGCAGTTACTCGAGTAGCGGTCTCACAGATACGCAGTATTTT.

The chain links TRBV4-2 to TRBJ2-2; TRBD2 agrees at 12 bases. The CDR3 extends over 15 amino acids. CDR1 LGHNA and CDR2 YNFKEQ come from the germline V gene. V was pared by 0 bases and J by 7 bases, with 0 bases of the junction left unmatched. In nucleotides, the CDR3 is TGTGCCAGCAGCCAAGAGACTAGCGGGAGCGGGGAGCTGTTTTTT. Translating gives CASSQETSGSGELFF.

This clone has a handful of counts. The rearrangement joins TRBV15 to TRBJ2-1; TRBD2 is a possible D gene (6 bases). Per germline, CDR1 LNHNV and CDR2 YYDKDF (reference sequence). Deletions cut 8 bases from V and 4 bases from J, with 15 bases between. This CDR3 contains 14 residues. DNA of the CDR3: TGTGCCACCCGTAGAAGCGGGCGATACAATGAGCAGTTCTTC. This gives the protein CATRRSGRYNEQFF.

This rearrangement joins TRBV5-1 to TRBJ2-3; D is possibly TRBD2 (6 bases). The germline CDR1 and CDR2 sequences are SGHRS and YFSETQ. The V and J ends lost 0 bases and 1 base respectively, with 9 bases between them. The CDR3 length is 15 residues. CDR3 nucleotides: TGCGCCAGCAGCTTGGGGGCGGGGCGCACAGATACGCAGTATTTT. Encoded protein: CASSLGAGRTDTQYF.

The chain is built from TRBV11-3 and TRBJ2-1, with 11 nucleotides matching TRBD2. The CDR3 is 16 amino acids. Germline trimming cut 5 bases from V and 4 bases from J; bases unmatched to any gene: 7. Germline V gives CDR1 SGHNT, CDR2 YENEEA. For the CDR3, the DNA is TGTGCCAGCAGCATTTCCGGGACTAGCGGTTACAATGAGCAGTTCTTC. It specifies CASSISGTSGYNEQFF.

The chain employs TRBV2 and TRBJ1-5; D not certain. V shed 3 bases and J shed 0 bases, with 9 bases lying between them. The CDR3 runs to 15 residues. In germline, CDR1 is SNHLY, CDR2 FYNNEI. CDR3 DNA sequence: TGTGCCAGCAGTGACTGGGCAGCTAGCAATCAGCCCCAGCATTTT. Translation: CASSDWAASNQPQHF. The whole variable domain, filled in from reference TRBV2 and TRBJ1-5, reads EPEVTQTPSHQVTQMGQEVILRCVPISNHLYFYWYRQILGQKVEFLVSFYNNEISEKSEIFDDQFSVERPDGSNFTLKIRSTKLEDSAMYFCASSDWAASNQPQHFGDGTRLSIL.

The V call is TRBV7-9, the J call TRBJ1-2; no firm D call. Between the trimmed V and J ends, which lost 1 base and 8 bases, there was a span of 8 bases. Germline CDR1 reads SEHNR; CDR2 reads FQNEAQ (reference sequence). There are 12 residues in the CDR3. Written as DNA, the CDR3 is TGTGCCAGCAGCTTAGAAAGAGCAGGCTACACCTTC. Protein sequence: CASSLERAGYTF. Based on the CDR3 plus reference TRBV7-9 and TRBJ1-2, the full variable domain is DTGVSQNPRHKITKRGQNVTFRCDPISEHNRLYWYRQTLGQGPEFLTYFQNEAQLEKSRLLSDRFSAERPKGSFSTLEIQRTEQGDSAMYLCASSLERAGYTFGSGTRLTVV.

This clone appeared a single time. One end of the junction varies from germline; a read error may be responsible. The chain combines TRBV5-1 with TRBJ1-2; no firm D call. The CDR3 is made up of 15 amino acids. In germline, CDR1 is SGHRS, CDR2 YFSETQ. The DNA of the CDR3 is TGTGCCAGCAGCCCTCGCTCTACAAGCGGCTATGGCTACACCTTC. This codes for CASSPRSTSGYGYTF.

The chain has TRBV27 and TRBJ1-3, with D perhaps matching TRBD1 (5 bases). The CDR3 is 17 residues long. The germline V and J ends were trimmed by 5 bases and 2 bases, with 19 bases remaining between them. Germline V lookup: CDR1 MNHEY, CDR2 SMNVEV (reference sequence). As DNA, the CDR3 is TGTGCCAGCAGTCCCCTGGGGGGACCCGAAGCTGGAAACACCATATATTTT. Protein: CASSPLGGPEAGNTIYF.

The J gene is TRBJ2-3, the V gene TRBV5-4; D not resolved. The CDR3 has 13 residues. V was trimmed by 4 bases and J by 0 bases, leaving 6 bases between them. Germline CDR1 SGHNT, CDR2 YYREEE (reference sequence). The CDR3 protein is CASSPSSTDTQYF. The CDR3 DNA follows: TGTGCCAGCAGCCCTTCTAGCACAGATACGCAGTATTTT. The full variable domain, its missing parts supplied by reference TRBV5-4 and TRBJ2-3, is ETGVTQSPTHLIKTRGQQVTLRCSSQSGHNTVSWYQQALGQGPQFIFQYYREEENGRGNFPPRFSGLQFPNYSSELNVNALELDDSALYLCASSPSSTDTQYFGPGTRLTVL.

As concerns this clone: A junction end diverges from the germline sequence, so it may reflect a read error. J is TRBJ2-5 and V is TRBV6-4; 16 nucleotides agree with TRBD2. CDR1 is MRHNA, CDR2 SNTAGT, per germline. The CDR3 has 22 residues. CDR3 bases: TGTGCCAGCAGCGACTCATGGCAGGCGACAGGGACTAGCGGGAGGGCCTGGGAGACCCAGTACTTC. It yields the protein CASSDSWQATGTSGRAWETQYF.

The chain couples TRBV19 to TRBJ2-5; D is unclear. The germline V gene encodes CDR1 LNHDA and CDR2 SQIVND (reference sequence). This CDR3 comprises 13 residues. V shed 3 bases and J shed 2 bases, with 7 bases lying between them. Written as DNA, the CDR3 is TGTGCCAGTAGTATCAACTTTCAAGAGACCCAGTACTTC. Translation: CASSINFQETQYF.

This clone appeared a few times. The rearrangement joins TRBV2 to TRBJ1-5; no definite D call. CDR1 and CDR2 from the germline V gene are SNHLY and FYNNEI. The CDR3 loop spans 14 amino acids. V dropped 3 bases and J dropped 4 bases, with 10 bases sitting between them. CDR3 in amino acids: CASSEQARNQPQHF. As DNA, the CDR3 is TGTGCCAGCAGTGAGCAGGCCCGAAATCAGCCCCAGCATTTT.